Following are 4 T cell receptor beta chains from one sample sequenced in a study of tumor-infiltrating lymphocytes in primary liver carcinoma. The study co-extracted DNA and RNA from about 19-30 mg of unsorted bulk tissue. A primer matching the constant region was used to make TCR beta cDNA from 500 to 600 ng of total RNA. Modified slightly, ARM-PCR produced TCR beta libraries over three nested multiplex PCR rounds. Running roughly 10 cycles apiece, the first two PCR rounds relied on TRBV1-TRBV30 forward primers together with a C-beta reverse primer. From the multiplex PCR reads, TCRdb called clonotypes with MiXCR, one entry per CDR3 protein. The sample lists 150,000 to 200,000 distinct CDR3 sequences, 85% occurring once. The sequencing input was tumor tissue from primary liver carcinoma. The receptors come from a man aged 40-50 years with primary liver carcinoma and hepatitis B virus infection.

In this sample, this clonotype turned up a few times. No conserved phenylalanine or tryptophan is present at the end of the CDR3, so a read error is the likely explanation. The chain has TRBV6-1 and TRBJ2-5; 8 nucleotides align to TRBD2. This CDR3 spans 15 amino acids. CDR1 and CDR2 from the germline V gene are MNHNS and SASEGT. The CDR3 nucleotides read TGTGCCAGTAGTGATCAAGCGGGGGACCAAGAGACCCAGTACTTA. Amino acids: CASSDQAGDQETQYL.

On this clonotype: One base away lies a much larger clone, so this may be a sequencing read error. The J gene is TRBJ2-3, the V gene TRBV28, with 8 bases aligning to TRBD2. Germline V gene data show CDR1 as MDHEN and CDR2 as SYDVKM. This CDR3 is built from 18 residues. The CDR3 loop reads CTSSPSTASAGVRDTQYF. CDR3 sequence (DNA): TGTACCAGCAGCCCCTCGACCGCTTCAGCGGGAGTGAGAGATACGCAGTATTTT.

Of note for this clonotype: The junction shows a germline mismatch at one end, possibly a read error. This CDR3 is CAGSPAPGQGYSYEQYF. The CDR3 nucleotides read TGTGCCGGCAGTCCAGCGCCAGGACAGGGATACTCCTACGAGCAATACTTC. The chain recombines TRBV6-5 with TRBJ2-7; 8 bases map to TRBD1. CDR1 is MNHEY and CDR2 is SVGAGI in the germline V gene. The CDR3 is made up of 17 amino acids.

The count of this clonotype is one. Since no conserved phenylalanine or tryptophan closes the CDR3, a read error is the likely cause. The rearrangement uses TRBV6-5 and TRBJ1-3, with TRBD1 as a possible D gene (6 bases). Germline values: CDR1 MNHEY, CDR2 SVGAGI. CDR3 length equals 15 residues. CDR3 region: CAGSRQDSSGNTIYL. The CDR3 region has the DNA TGTGCCGGCAGTAGACAGGACTCCTCTGGAAACACCATATATCTT.